The 7 T cell receptor beta chains in this list originate from one sample, sequenced in a study of TIL therapy for anti-PD-1-resistant metastatic lung cancer (dated by TCRdb to 2020 to 2022). TCR beta CDR3 regions were amplified from genomic DNA by bias-controlled multiplex PCR with the immunoSEQ v3 hsTCRB kit. In TCRdb, the immuneACCESS table is reduced to in-frame sequences with V and J assigned. These tables do not hold every clone; where another copy was compared, an unresolved V gene accounts for under half, and the others remain unexplained. The sample data list tens of thousands of clones, and approximately 63% of these were observed just once. The top ten hold roughly a sixth of the sample. Read against the paper, the sample's time point label means: pre-treatment sample, taken before nivolumab and TIL therapy. The baseline tumor samples, taken from the same resection that was used to grow TIL, were excised metastases, most often pleural nodules or supraclavicular lymph nodes.

The starting material was tumor tissue, obtained at baseline. These receptor sequences come from a woman aged 30-85 years with non-small cell lung cancer.

This sequence joins TRBV5-6 and TRBJ2-1, with D possibly matching TRBD1 (6 bases). The V and J ends lost 0 bases and 6 bases respectively, with 19 bases between them. The CDR3 has 17 residues. Germline-derived CDR1 and CDR2 are SGHDT and YYEEEE. CDR3 in amino acids: CASSLEAYFPGANEQFF. The CDR3 DNA sequence: TGTGCCAGCAGCTTGGAGGCTTACTTCCCAGGGGCCAATGAGCAGTTCTTC.

This clone was seen a handful of times. The genes are TRBV5-1 and TRBJ1-1; D might be TRBD1 (5 bases). This CDR3 comprises 13 residues. CDR1 SGHRS and CDR2 YFSETQ come from the germline V gene. V lost 0 bases and J 5 bases, leaving 8 bases between the germline ends. The DNA of the CDR3 is TGCGCCAGCAGCTTGGTGGGGCTGACTGAAGCTTTCTTT. Amino acid sequence: CASSLVGLTEAFF. The full variable domain, in which reference TRBV5-1 and TRBJ1-1 provide the parts outside the CDR3, is KAGVTQTPRYLIKTRGQQVTLSCSPISGHRSVSWYQQTPGQGLQFLFEYFSETQRNKGNFPGRFSGRQFSNSRSEMNVSTLELGDSALYLCASSLVGLTEAFFGQGTRLTVV.

The chain has TRBV5-4 and TRBJ2-3; D is possibly TRBD1 (6 bases). CDR1 and CDR2 from the germline V gene are SGHNT and YYREEE (reference sequence). CDR3 size: 15 residues. The V and J ends lost 6 bases and 0 bases respectively, with 14 bases between them. CDR3 bases: TGTGCCAGCACCTACAAGGGGGACAGCACAGATACGCAGTATTTT. This gives the protein CASTYKGDSTDTQYF.

This clone has more than one count but fewer than ten. The chain couples TRBV2 to TRBJ1-2, with D perhaps matching TRBD1 (5 bases). Trimming shortened V by 6 bases and J by 10 bases, and 12 bases separated the two germline ends. Looked up from germline, CDR1 is SNHLY and CDR2 is FYNNEI. The CDR3 has 11 residues. Here the CDR3 DNA reads TGTGCCAGCAGCGCGGGACTTTACTACACCTTC. It encodes CASSAGLYYTF.

This clone was seen only a few times. The V call is TRBV27, the J call TRBJ2-7; 9 bases are shared with TRBD1. Germline V CDR1 and CDR2: MNHEY, SMNVEV (reference sequence). V lost 6 bases, J lost 4 bases, and 4 bases stayed unmatched. This CDR3 is built from 13 residues. The CDR3 DNA sequence: TGTGCCAGCAGACGACAGGGGGAGTACGAGCAGTACTTC. Its protein product is CASRRQGEYEQYF.

The rearrangement uses TRBV19 and TRBJ2-1; TRBD2 is a possible D gene (5 bases). Germline CDR1 is LNHDA and CDR2 is SQIVND (reference sequence). Trimming removed 9 bases from V and 7 bases from J, with 19 bases in between. CDR3 length equals 14 residues. The CDR3 spells CASSGSRAMNEQFF. The CDR3 nucleotides are TGTGCCAGCTCGGGGTCACGGGCCATGAATGAGCAGTTCTTC.

The V gene is TRBV5-1, the J gene TRBJ2-3, with TRBD2 matching 11 bases. Per germline, CDR1 SGHRS and CDR2 YFSETQ. The CDR3 is 16 amino acids. The V gene end was trimmed by 4 bases and the J gene end by 5 bases; junction bases not matched to a gene: 9. Here the CDR3 DNA reads TGCGCCAGCAGCGAGAGGACTAGCGGGTACGGAGATACGCAGTATTTT. Its translation: CASSERTSGYGDTQYF. The full variable domain, in which reference TRBV5-1 and TRBJ2-3 provide the parts outside the CDR3, is KAGVTQTPRYLIKTRGQQVTLSCSPISGHRSVSWYQQTPGQGLQFLFEYFSETQRNKGNFPGRFSGRQFSNSRSEMNVSTLELGDSALYLCASSERTSGYGDTQYFGPGTRLTVL.